This record concerns one T cell receptor beta chain sequence. Its specificity is not known. V was pared by 1 base and J by 7 bases, with 10 bases of the junction left unmatched. CDR3 length: 16 residues. Germline V lookup: CDR1 LGHNA, CDR2 YSLEER. The data derive from a study of shared clonotypes between healthy human individuals. Findings and caveats of the study: Limited genetic and exposure-history diversity came from having few donors. An anticipated effect of sequencing depth on clonotype sharing among donors was recognized.

Each subset's genomic DNA was shared equally among a number of immunoSEQ plates. Sequencing was performed with immunoSEQ multiplex PCR; in TCRdb, only in-frame clones are kept and a portion is missing. Of some 2,000,000 clones in the sample, more than 90% were seen once. The receptor was derived from a man in his late teens or twenties in good health. The source material was naive CD4+ T cells sorted from blood. Subset here: CD45RA+ positively selected. The genes are TRBV4-3 and TRBJ2-1; the match to TRBD1 covers 7 bases. Here the CDR3 DNA reads TGCGCCAGCAGCCAAGGACAGGGCTTGCCGGGGAATGAGCAGTTCTTC. Amino acids: CASSQGQGLPGNEQFF.